Listed here are 5 T cell receptor beta chains from one sample, sequenced in a study of vaccination and CD4 T cells after COVID-19. Specified treatment: roughly nine-day PBMC culture with coronavirus spike peptide pools or control peptides (ViraFEST assay). Their antigen targets remain unknown. Sequencing of DNA taken from cultured CD4+ T cells relied on the Oncomine TCR Beta short-read assay. MiXCR was run by TCRdb on the PCR reads, yielding one entry per CDR3 protein. Of thousands of distinct CDR3 sequences listed, roughly 40% are singletons. Material for sequencing was CD4+ T cells from blood, cultured in vitro. The receptors were gathered from a human donor who had recovered from COVID-19.

Only a few counts were recorded for this clonotype. This chain links TRBV27 with TRBJ1-5, with TRBD1 as a possible D gene (5 bases). Trimming removed 4 bases from V and 2 bases from J, with 9 bases in between. CDR3 length: 14 amino acids. In germline, CDR1 is MNHEY, CDR2 SMNVEV (reference sequence). Here the CDR3 reads CASSWSGGNQPQHF. For the CDR3, the DNA is TGTGCCAGCAGTTGGTCGGGGGGCAATCAGCCCCAGCATTTT.

The CDR3 sequence is CASSLLGAGSPLHF. CDR3 nucleotide sequence: TGTGCCAGCAGCTTACTGGGGGCTGGTTCACCCCTCCACTTT. The rearrangement joins TRBV7-9 to TRBJ1-6; TRBD1 is a possible D gene (6 bases). The CDR3 length is 14 residues. V lost 2 bases and J lost 9, with 11 bases in between. Germline CDR1 SEHNR, CDR2 FQNEAQ (reference sequence).

This chain connects TRBV20-1 to TRBJ2-2; TRBD2 matches 12 bases. The CDR3 runs to 15 residues. The V segment lost 2 bases and the J segment 5 bases; nucleotides outside the gene matches: 3. Looked up from germline, CDR1 is DFQATT and CDR2 is SNEGSKA (reference sequence). For the CDR3, the DNA is TGCAGTGCTAGAACGACTAGCGGGAGAACCGGGGAGCTGTTTTTT. Protein product: CSARTTSGRTGELFF.

This clonotype was seen more than once but under ten times. This chain uses TRBV6-1 with TRBJ2-7; D gene uncertain. The CDR3 totals 14 residues. Trimming removed 7 bases from V and 0 bases from J, with 13 bases in between. Germline CDR1 MNHNS, CDR2 SASEGT. In DNA, the CDR3 is TGTGCCAGCACCGTCACTCGGAGCTCCTACGAGCAGTACTTC. It is translated as CASTVTRSSYEQYF.

This clonotype was seen a few times. This chain uses TRBV6-2 or TRBV6-3 with TRBJ2-7; D call uncertain. Germline CDR1 reads MNHEY; CDR2 reads SVGEGT. The CDR3 spans 13 residues. Trimming took 0 bases from V and 6 from J, leaving 9 bases between them. For the CDR3, the DNA is TGTGCCAGCAGTTACTCGTACAGTCCCGAGCAGTACTTC. It specifies CASSYSYSPEQYF.